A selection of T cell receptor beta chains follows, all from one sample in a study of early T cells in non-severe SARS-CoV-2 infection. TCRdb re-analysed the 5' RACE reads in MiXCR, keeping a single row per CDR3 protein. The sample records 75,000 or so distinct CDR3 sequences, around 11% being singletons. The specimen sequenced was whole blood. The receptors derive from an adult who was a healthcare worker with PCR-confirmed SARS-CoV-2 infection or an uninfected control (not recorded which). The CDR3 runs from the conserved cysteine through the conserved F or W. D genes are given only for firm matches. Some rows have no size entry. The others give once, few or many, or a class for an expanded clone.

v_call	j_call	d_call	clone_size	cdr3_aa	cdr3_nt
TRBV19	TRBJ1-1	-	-	CASSIFNTEAFF	TGTGCCAGTAGTATCTTCAACACTGAAGCTTTCTTT
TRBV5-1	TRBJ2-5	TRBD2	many	CASSLGLAGEQETQYF	TGCGCCAGCAGCTTGGGACTAGCGGGGGAACAAGAGACCCAGTACTTC
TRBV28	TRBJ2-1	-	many	CASSSPNRVLFIVQFF	TGTGCCAGCAGTTCCCCCAACAGGGTTCTATTTATCGTGCAGTTCTTC
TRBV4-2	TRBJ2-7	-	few	CASSQDGQRVYEQYF	TGTGCCAGCAGCCAAGACGGGCAGCGGGTTTACGAGCAGTACTTC
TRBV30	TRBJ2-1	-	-	CAGYQRGTYNEQFF	TGTGCCGGCTATCAGAGGGGAACCTACAATGAGCAGTTCTTC
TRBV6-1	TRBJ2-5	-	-	CASSKGLYVQETQYF	TGTGCCAGCAGTAAAGGGCTCTACGTCCAAGAGACCCAGTACTTC
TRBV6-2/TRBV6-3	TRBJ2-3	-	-	CASSLGLAFRADTQYF	TGTGCCAGCAGCCTGGGGCTAGCGTTTAGGGCAGATACGCAGTATTTT
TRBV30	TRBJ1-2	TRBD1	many	CAWSVWGQSSAGYTF	TGTGCCTGGAGTGTATGGGGACAGTCTTCCGCGGGCTACACCTTC
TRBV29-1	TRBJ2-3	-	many	CSVETVHTDTQYF	TGCAGCGTTGAGACAGTACACACAGATACGCAGTATTTT
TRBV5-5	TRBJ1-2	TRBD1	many	CASSSGQGDGYTF	TGTGCCAGCAGCTCAGGACAGGGGGATGGCTACACCTTC
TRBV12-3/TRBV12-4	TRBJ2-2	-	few	CAWQLGSGNTGELFF	TGTGCCTGGCAGTTGGGTAGCGGAAACACCGGGGAGCTGTTTTTT
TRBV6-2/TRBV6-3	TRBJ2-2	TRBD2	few	CASSYAGRNLRAGELFF	TGTGCCAGCAGTTACGCCGGGAGGAATTTGAGAGCCGGGGAGCTGTTTTTT
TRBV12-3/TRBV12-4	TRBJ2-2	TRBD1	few	CASSLDTGGAGELFF	TGTGCCAGCAGTTTAGATACAGGGGGAGCAGGGGAGCTGTTTTTT
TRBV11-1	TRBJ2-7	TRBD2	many	CASSLSFSGRSYEQYF	TGTGCCAGCAGCTTATCCTTTAGCGGGAGGTCCTACGAGCAGTACTTC
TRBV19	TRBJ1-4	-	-	CASSRSTVSTNEKLFF	TGTGCCAGTTCCCGATCGACAGTTTCAACTAATGAAAAACTGTTTTTT
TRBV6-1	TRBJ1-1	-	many	CASSEMPGNTEAFF	TGTGCCAGCAGTGAAATGCCGGGGAACACTGAAGCTTTCTTT
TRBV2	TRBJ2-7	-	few	CASSEGFEQYF	TGTGCCAGCAGTGAGGGTTTCGAGCAGTACTTC
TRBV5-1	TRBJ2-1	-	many	CASSLGRGNEQFF	TGCGCCAGCAGCTTGGGCCGGGGTAATGAGCAGTTCTTC
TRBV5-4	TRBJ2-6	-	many	CASSLVRSGANVLTF	TGTGCCAGCAGCTTGGTGCGCTCTGGGGCCAACGTCCTGACTTTC
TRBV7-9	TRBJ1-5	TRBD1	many	CASSLGQGHQPQHF	TGTGCCAGCAGCTTAGGACAGGGTCATCAGCCCCAGCATTTT
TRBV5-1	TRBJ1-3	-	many	CASSLNRGHSGNTIYF	TGCGCCAGCAGCTTGAACAGAGGACACTCTGGAAACACCATATATTTT
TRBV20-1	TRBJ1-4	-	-	CSAMGRVEEKLFF	TGCAGTGCCATGGGAAGGGTTGAAGAAAAACTGTTTTTT
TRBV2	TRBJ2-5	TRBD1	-	CASIATGGQTQYF	TGTGCCAGCATCGCGACAGGGGGACAGACCCAGTACTTC
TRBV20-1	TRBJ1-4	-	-	CSARAYLGKLFF	TGCAGTGCTAGAGCGTACCTGGGAAAACTGTTTTTT
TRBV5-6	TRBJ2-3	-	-	CASSLGRSTDTQYF	TGTGCCAGCAGCTTGGGCAGGAGCACAGATACGCAGTATTTT
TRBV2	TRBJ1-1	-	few	CASRVGPNTEAFF	TGTGCCAGCAGAGTTGGCCCGAACACTGAAGCTTTCTTT
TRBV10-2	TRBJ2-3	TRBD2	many	CASKKRGINTDTQYF	TGCGCCAGCAAGAAGCGGGGAATCAACACAGATACGCAGTATTTT
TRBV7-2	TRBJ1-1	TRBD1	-	CASSPPTGMNTEAFF	TGTGCCAGCAGCCCCCCGACAGGGATGAACACTGAAGCTTTCTTT
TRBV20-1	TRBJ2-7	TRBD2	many	CSARDRRLAGVEQYF	TGCAGTGCTAGAGATCGTCGTCTAGCGGGAGTAGAGCAGTACTTC
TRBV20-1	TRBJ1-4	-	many	CSAREGNNEKLFF	TGCAGTGCTAGAGAAGGCAATAATGAAAAACTGTTTTTT
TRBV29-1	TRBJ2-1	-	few	CSVGHEQFF	TGCAGCGTAGGTCATGAGCAGTTCTTC
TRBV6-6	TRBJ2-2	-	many	CASSYSLEGTGELFF	TGTGCCAGCAGTTACTCGCTGGAGGGGACCGGGGAGCTGTTTTTT
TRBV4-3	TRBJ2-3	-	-	CASSQDQAGPPSDTQYF	TGCGCCAGCAGCCAAGATCAGGCGGGACCACCGTCGGATACGCAGTATTTT
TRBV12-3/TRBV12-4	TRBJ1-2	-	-	CASSIYLAEIDGYTF	TGTGCCAGCAGCATTTATTTAGCAGAAATAGATGGCTACACCTTC
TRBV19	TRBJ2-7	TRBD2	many	CASTGGTSGAYEQYF	TGTGCCAGTACCGGAGGGACTAGCGGGGCCTACGAGCAGTACTTC
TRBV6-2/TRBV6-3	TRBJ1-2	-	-	CASSSIREGDYGYTF	TGTGCCAGCAGTTCGATCAGGGAGGGCGACTATGGCTACACCTTC
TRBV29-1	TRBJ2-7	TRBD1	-	CSADRGHEQYF	TGCAGCGCTGACAGGGGGCACGAGCAGTACTTC
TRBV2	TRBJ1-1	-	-	CASSADMPKNTEAFF	TGTGCCAGCAGTGCGGACATGCCGAAGAACACTGAAGCTTTCTTT
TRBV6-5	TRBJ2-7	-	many	CASSYISSYEQYF	TGTGCCAGCAGTTACATATCTAGCTACGAGCAGTACTTC
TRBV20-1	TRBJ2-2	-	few	CSAEPWGTGELFF	TGCAGTGCTGAGCCATGGGGAACCGGGGAGCTGTTTTTT
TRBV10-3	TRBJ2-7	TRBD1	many	CAINPGQGAYEQYF	TGTGCCATCAACCCGGGACAGGGGGCCTACGAGCAGTACTTC
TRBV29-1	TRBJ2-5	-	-	CSVDHGQETQYF	TGCAGCGTTGACCACGGCCAAGAGACCCAGTACTTC
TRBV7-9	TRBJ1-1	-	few	CASSPPEENTEAFF	TGTGCCAGCAGCCCCCCGGAGGAGAACACTGAAGCTTTCTTT
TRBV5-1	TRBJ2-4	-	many	CASSISGGSPNIQYF	TGCGCCAGCAGCATATCCGGTGGGTCCCCAAACATTCAGTACTTC
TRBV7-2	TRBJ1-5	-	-	CASSLGQFLSNQPQHF	TGTGCCAGCAGCTTAGGGCAGTTTCTTAGCAATCAGCCCCAGCATTTT
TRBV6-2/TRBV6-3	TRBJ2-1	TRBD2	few	CASNGLTGGPNEQFF	TGTGCCAGCAATGGGTTAACGGGAGGGCCTAATGAGCAGTTCTTC
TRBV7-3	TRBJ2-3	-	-	CASSPRGGWEDTQYF	TGTGCCAGCAGCCCCAGGGGGGGATGGGAAGATACGCAGTATTTT
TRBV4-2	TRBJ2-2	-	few	CASSQGEAATNTGELFF	TGTGCCAGCAGCCAAGGGGAGGCAGCAACGAACACCGGGGAGCTGTTTTTT
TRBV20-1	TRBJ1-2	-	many	CSARESGTSRGYTF	TGCAGTGCTAGAGAATCCGGGACGTCGAGGGGCTACACCTTC
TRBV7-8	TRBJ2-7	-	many	CASSLEEGANEQYF	TGTGCCAGCAGCTTAGAGGAGGGGGCGAACGAGCAGTACTTC
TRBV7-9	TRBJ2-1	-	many	CASSLVGTDHNEQFF	TGTGCCAGCAGCTTAGTCGGGACGGATCACAATGAGCAGTTCTTC
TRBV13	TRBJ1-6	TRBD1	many	CASSHGGTGHSPLHF	TGTGCCAGCAGCCACGGAGGGACAGGGCATTCACCCCTCCACTTT
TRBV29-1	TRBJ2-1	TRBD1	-	CSERTGVDEQFF	TGCAGCGAGAGGACAGGGGTAGATGAGCAGTTCTTC
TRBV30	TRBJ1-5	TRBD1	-	CAWSPGGSSNQPQHF	TGTGCCTGGAGCCCAGGGGGCAGTAGCAATCAGCCCCAGCATTTT
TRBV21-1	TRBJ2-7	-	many	CASPTAWGQETYEQYF	TGTGCCAGCCCTACAGCTTGGGGGCAAGAAACCTACGAGCAGTACTTC
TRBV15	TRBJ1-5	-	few	CATSRDRGNQPQHF	TGTGCCACCAGCAGAGATAGGGGCAATCAGCCCCAGCATTTT
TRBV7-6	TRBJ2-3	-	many	CASRVGVRTDTQYF	TGTGCCAGCAGGGTAGGGGTTCGTACAGATACGCAGTATTTT